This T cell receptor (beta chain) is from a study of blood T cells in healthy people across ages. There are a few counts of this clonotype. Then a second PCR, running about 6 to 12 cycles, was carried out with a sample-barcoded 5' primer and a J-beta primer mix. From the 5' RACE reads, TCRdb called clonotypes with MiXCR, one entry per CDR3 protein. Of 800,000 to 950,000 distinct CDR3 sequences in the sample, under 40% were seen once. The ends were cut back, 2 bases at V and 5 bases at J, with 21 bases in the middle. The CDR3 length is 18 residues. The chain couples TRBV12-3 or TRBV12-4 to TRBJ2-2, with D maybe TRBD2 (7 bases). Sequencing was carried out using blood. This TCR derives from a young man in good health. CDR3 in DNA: TGTGCCAGCAGTTTAAGCAGTCGGGGGGCCCTGGTAACCGGGGAGCTGTTTTTT. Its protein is CASSLSSRGALVTGELFF.